A single sample gave rise to the 12 T cell receptor beta chains below, sequenced in a study of blood T cell repertoires in COVID-19. The assay was immunoSEQ multiplex PCR, and TCRdb's table has in-frame clones only and misses some. The data show 150,000 or so clones, with around 73% seen just once and 9% to 10% held by the top ten. Sequenced material: peripheral blood. These receptors all stem from a woman in her forties or fifties with active or convalescent COVID-19.

V and J are TRBV6-5 and TRBJ2-2; D is possibly TRBD2 (6 bases). V was shortened by 7 bases and J by 5 bases, with 17 bases between the two germline ends. The germline V gene has CDR1 MNHEY and CDR2 SVGAGI. The CDR3 runs 15 residues. This chain's CDR3 is CASNSGSGPTGELFF. The CDR3 region has the DNA TGTGCCAGCAACAGTGGTAGCGGTCCTACCGGGGAGCTGTTTTTT.

This clone appeared once. V is TRBV4-3 and J is TRBJ2-7, with D maybe TRBD2 (7 bases). The ends were cut back, 5 bases at V and 3 bases at J, with 14 bases in the middle. The CDR3 consists of 14 residues. In germline, CDR1 is LGHNA, CDR2 YSLEER. In nucleotides, the CDR3 is TGCGCCAGCAGCAGGGACGGGGGGCTCTACGAGCAGTACTTC. Translated, it gives CASSRDGGLYEQYF.

The chain uses TRBV7-9 and TRBJ1-6; 11 bases are a match to TRBD1. With 5 bases clipped from V and 9 bases from J, the junction kept 3 bases outside the gene matches. Germline V gives CDR1 SEHNR, CDR2 FQNEAQ (reference sequence). This CDR3 contains 14 residues. CDR3 sequence (DNA): TGTGCCAGCAGCATCGGGACAGGGGGTTCACCCCTCCACTTT. This gives the protein CASSIGTGGSPLHF.

At least ten counts were recorded for this clone. The chain employs TRBV12-3 or TRBV12-4 and TRBJ1-5; D gene unclear. The CDR3 has 11 amino acids. With 4 bases removed from V and 11 bases from J, the gap between germline ends came to 9 bases. Here the CDR3 DNA reads TGTGCCAGCAGTTCCGGGAAGGCCCAGCATTTT. The encoded protein is CASSSGKAQHF.

This clone was found a few times. The genes are TRBV7-8 and TRBJ2-1, with TRBD2 matching over 10 bases. J was trimmed by 6 bases and V by 5 bases; bases with no gene match: 10. Germline V lookup: CDR1 SGHVS, CDR2 FQNEAQ. The CDR3 loop spans 16 amino acids. The CDR3 loop reads CASSPQRSGGANEQFF. DNA of the CDR3: TGTGCCAGCAGCCCCCAGCGAAGCGGGGGGGCCAATGAGCAGTTCTTC. The full variable domain, with the rest looked up from reference TRBV7-8 and TRBJ2-1, is GAGVSQSPRYKVAKRGQDVALRCDPISGHVSLFWYQQALGQGPEFLTYFQNEAQLDKSGLPSDRFFAERPEGSVSTLKIQRTQQEDSAVYLCASSPQRSGGANEQFFGPGTRLTVL.

This clone appeared a single time. The chain carries TRBV28 and TRBJ1-1, with TRBD1 matching 7 bases. This CDR3 comprises 15 residues. The V gene end was trimmed by 3 bases and the J gene end by 4 bases; junction bases not matched to a gene: 8. Germline V gene data show CDR1 as MDHEN and CDR2 as SYDVKM. The CDR3 coding sequence is TGTGCCAGCAGTTTCTTGACAGGGTCGGCCACTGAAGCTTTCTTT. Its protein is CASSFLTGSATEAFF. The complete variable domain, with remaining parts taken from reference TRBV28 and TRBJ1-1, reads DVKVTQSSRYLVKRTGEKVFLECVQDMDHENMFWYRQDPGLGLRLIYFSYDVKMKEKGDIPEGYSVSREKKERFSLILESASTNQTSMYLCASSFLTGSATEAFFGQGTRLTVV.

This chain joins TRBV7-8 and TRBJ2-7; 8 nucleotides agree with TRBD1. J was trimmed by 0 bases and V by 7 bases; bases with no gene match: 14. There are 17 residues in the CDR3. Germline-derived CDR1 and CDR2 are SGHVS and FQNEAQ. CDR3 region: CASNPFPKGTGSYEQYF. CDR3 sequence (DNA): TGTGCCAGCAACCCCTTCCCGAAAGGGACAGGCTCCTACGAGCAGTACTTC.

This clone turned up a few times. The V call is TRBV6-2 or TRBV6-3, the J call TRBJ2-3; 9 nucleotides line up with TRBD2. Trimming at V came to 0 bases and at J to 5 bases, leaving 6 bases not matched to a gene. From germline, CDR1 is MNHEY and CDR2 SVGEGT. The CDR3 is 16 residues long. CDR3 in DNA: TGTGCCAGCAGTTACTCGCTAGCGGGGATGGGAGATACGCAGTATTTT. This codes for CASSYSLAGMGDTQYF.

This rearrangement joins TRBV19 to TRBJ2-3; no clear D gene. V was pared by 4 bases and J by 2 bases, with 4 bases between. CDR1 is LNHDA, CDR2 SQIVND, per germline (reference sequence). The CDR3 consists of 12 residues. CDR3 coding DNA: TGTGCCAGTAGTACCAACACAGATACGCAGTATTTT. Residues: CASSTNTDTQYF.

This clone came up many times. V usage is TRBV18 and J usage is TRBJ1-4, with D maybe TRBD1 (5 bases). CDR3 length: 15 amino acids. Deletions cut 3 bases from V and 7 bases from J, with 15 bases between. Germline V gives CDR1 KGHSH, CDR2 LQKENI. The CDR3 coding sequence is TGTGCCAGCTCACCGGGGGGAACGGTCGGTGAAAAACTGTTTTTT. Translated: CASSPGGTVGEKLFF. The full variable domain, with the rest looked up from reference TRBV18 and TRBJ1-4, is NAGVMQNPRHLVRRRGQEARLRCSPMKGHSHVYWYRQLPEEGLKFMVYLQKENIIDESGMPKERFSAEFPKEGPSILRIQQVVRGDSAAYFCASSPGGTVGEKLFFGSGTQLSVL.

The V and J genes are TRBV7-3 and TRBJ2-1; D is ambiguous. Germline values: CDR1 SGHTA, CDR2 FQGTGA. CDR3 length: 13 amino acids. V gave up 3 bases and J gave up 5 bases, with 8 bases separating them. The CDR3 DNA is TGTGCCAGCAGCTTCTGGCAGGACAATGAGCAGTTCTTC. Translated: CASSFWQDNEQFF.

This clone was counted at least ten times. The CDR3, as DNA: TGTGCCAGCAGCCCTCGTGGACAGGGGAACACTGAAGCTTTCTTT. Residues: CASSPRGQGNTEAFF. The rearrangement links TRBV21-1 to TRBJ1-1; the table's D gene call, TRBD1, was not cross checked with the DNA. TRBV21-1 is tagged as a pseudogene. This CDR3 is built from 15 residues.